Following are 2 T cell receptor beta chains from one sample sequenced in a study of T cells after yellow fever vaccination. TCRdb called the 5' RACE reads again in MiXCR, with one record for every CDR3 protein. The data show some 350,000 distinct CDR3 sequences, around 10% seen once. Material: PBMCs, obtained on the day of the first yellow fever vaccination. These TCRs come from a man aged 18 to 30 who received the YFV17D yellow fever vaccine.

This chain uses TRBV15 with TRBJ2-5, with D perhaps given as TRBD1 or TRBD2 (5 bases each). Germline CDR1 is LNHNV and CDR2 is YYDKDF (reference sequence). V was cut by 4 bases and J by 2 bases, with 20 bases left in between. This CDR3 region has 17 residues. The CDR3 DNA is TGTGCCACCAGCACCGGTCCGGGACGCGGAATTCAAGAGACCCAGTACTTC. Its protein is CATSTGPGRGIQETQYF.

This clonotype has just a few counts. The V call is TRBV7-2, the J call TRBJ2-3; D unclear. CDR1 is SGHTA and CDR2 is FQGNSA in the germline V gene. This CDR3 is built from 13 residues. V was cut by 4 bases and J by 5 bases, with 10 bases left in between. CDR3 in DNA: TGTGCCAGCAGCTCGCAGCAGTTAGATACGCAGTATTTT. This encodes CASSSQQLDTQYF.